This TCR beta chain was documented in a study of cytomegalovirus exposure and HLA in healthy donors. PCR involved 60 Vbeta and 13 Jbeta primers. TCRdb keeps only in-frame clones here, not all; method: immunoSEQ multiplex PCR. The data contain 140,000 to 150,000 clones, about 74% of them singletons. V was clipped by 7 bases and J by 3 bases; unmatched bases: 14. The CDR3 extends over 16 amino acids. CDR1 is SQVTM, CDR2 ANQGSEA, per germline. The clonotype originates from a man aged 35 to 55 in good health and CMV-seropositive. Material: PBMCs. This sequence joins TRBV29-1 and TRBJ2-3; 9 bases align to TRBD1. CDR3: CSATDRDRVETDTQYF. The DNA for the CDR3 is TGCAGCGCAACTGACCGGGACAGGGTGGAAACAGATACGCAGTATTTT.